A single sample gave rise to the 10 T cell receptor beta chains below, sequenced in a study of PD-1 blockade in classical Hodgkin lymphoma. Produced via immunoSEQ multiplex PCR; TCRdb's table is partial and in-frame only. This sample has 30,000 or so clones, with about 85% found just once. Brentuximab vedotin exposure varied among the patients, all of whom had relapsed after autologous stem cell transplantation. Using magnetic negative selection, the CD4+ T cells were separated out of thawed PBMCs. The sample consisted of CD4+ T cells from blood, taken at baseline. These receptors were collected from a human donor with classical Hodgkin lymphoma.

The gene calls are TRBV19 and TRBJ1-4; no firm D call. Trimming shortened V by 8 bases and J by 1 base, and 11 bases separated the two germline ends. Germline CDR1 LNHDA, CDR2 SQIVND (reference sequence). There are 14 residues in the CDR3. The CDR3 region is CASRWGGTNEKLFF. The CDR3 nucleotides are TGTGCCAGTCGGTGGGGAGGAACTAATGAAAAACTGTTTTTT.

The V call is TRBV5-1, the J call TRBJ2-5; 8 nucleotides match TRBD1. The CDR3 sequence is 15 residues long. Trimming at V came to 4 bases and at J to 9 bases, leaving 14 bases not matched to a gene. Germline V gene data show CDR1 as SGHRS and CDR2 as YFSETQ. CDR3 sequence reads: CASSPYWTGNRAQYF. The CDR3 DNA is TGCGCCAGCAGCCCGTACTGGACAGGGAATCGGGCCCAGTACTTC.

This chain joins TRBV2 and TRBJ2-7; TRBD1 matches 11 bases. Germline trimming cut 8 bases from V and 0 bases from J; bases unmatched to any gene: 6. This CDR3 spans 15 amino acids. CDR1 and CDR2 (germline): SNHLY, FYNNEI. CDR3 sequence (DNA): TGTGCCAGCGGGGGGACAGGGGGGAGCTCCTACGAGCAGTACTTC. It is translated as CASGGTGGSSYEQYF.

With respect to this clone: At one end, the junction sequence differs from germline, possibly due to a read error. The chain joins TRBV7-7 to TRBJ2-5, with D possibly TRBD1 on 6 matching bases. The CDR3 sequence is 11 residues long. Germline CDR1 SSHAT, CDR2 FNYEAQ (reference sequence). The CDR3 nucleotides are TGTGCTAGCAGCCAGGGGGAGACCCAGTACTTC. It codes for CASSQGETQYF.

V is TRBV5-6 and J is TRBJ1-1; 7 bases align to TRBD1. The CDR3 totals 12 residues. Germline values: CDR1 SGHDT, CDR2 YYEEEE. With 5 bases clipped from V and 6 bases from J, the junction kept 4 bases outside the gene matches. CDR3 region: CASRTGVAEAFF. CDR3 DNA sequence: TGTGCCAGCAGAACAGGGGTGGCTGAAGCTTTCTTT.

This clone turned up a few times. The V and J genes are TRBV5-1 and TRBJ1-1; D unresolved. The CDR3 sequence is 15 residues long. Germline assignment: CDR1 SGHRS and CDR2 YFSETQ. Trimming cost V 1 base and J 0 bases, with 10 bases left between them. This chain's CDR3 is CASSLTPLLNTEAFF. CDR3 DNA sequence: TGCGCCAGCAGCTTGACTCCCCTTCTGAACACTGAAGCTTTCTTT.

The J gene is TRBJ2-5, the V gene TRBV11-1, with D possibly being TRBD2 (5 bases). The germline V and J ends were trimmed by 4 bases and 7 bases, with 13 bases remaining between them. Per the germline V gene, CDR1 is SGHAT and CDR2 is FQDESV (reference sequence). The CDR3 spans 13 residues. The CDR3 nucleotides are TGTGCCAGCAGCTCCGGAGGTCGGAGGACCCAGTACTTC. The encoded protein is CASSSGGRRTQYF.

The chain uses TRBV10-3 and TRBJ1-1; no firm D call. V shed 4 bases and J shed 0 bases, with 9 bases lying between them. The CDR3 length is 14 residues. CDR1 ENHRY and CDR2 SYGVKD come from the germline V gene. The CDR3 DNA follows: TGTGCCATCAGTGGAGGACTGATGAACACTGAAGCTTTCTTT. As protein: CAISGGLMNTEAFF.

The chain uses TRBV28 and TRBJ2-1; D is possibly TRBD2 (5 bases). The germline gives CDR1 MDHEN, CDR2 SYDVKM. The CDR3 is made up of 16 amino acids. Trimming shortened V by 4 bases and J by 8 bases, and 21 bases separated the two germline ends. CDR3 DNA sequence: TGTGCCAGCAGTTCCCCCCCCCTAGCTGTTGTCGATGAGCAGTTCTTC. It encodes CASSSPPLAVVDEQFF.

V usage is TRBV19 and J usage is TRBJ1-1; D unclear. The CDR3 is 14 residues long. Trimming removed 1 base from V and 6 bases from J, with 12 bases in between. Germline CDR1 and CDR2: LNHDA and SQIVND (reference sequence). CDR3 nucleotides: TGTGCCAGTAGTATAGTAGGGTTTGTAGCTGAAGCTTTCTTT. Translating it yields CASSIVGFVAEAFF.